These T cell receptor beta chains were read from a single sample in a study of CD8+CD57+ T cells in acquired aplastic anemia. TCRdb called the reads again in MiXCR, with one record for every CDR3 protein. The sample includes about 35,000 distinct CDR3 sequences, roughly three quarters of them seen just once. Sample: sorted CD4+, CD8+, or CD8+CD57+ T cells (not recorded which) from PBMCs. The receptor source for this set is a human donor in good health, serving as a control. Each CDR3 is given with its conserved first and last residue. D genes are given only for firm matches. Not all rows give a size; the values are once, few, many and, for expanded clones, a class.

>-|-|TRBJ1-2|TRBV20-1
TGCAGTGCTTCCCGGGGGGGAATTGAGGCGATGCGCCGAGGCTACACCTTC
CSASRGGIEAMRRGYTF
>-|-|TRBJ1-2|TRBV25-1
TGTGCCAGCAGTGAGCGGACGGCTTCCTATGGCTACACCTTC
CASSERTASYGYTF
>-|-|TRBJ2-3|TRBV25-1
TGTGCCAGCAGTTACCGGCCCCCCACAGATACGCAGTATTTT
CASSYRPPTDTQYF
>-|-|TRBJ1-2|TRBV6-1
TGTGCCAGCAGAACAAACTATGGCTACACCTTC
CASRTNYGYTF
>-|-|TRBJ2-3|TRBV7-2
TGTGCCAGCAGCTTAGTCTCCACAGATACGCAGTATTTT
CASSLVSTDTQYF
>large|TRBD1|TRBJ2-1|TRBV20-1
TGCAGTGCCCTAGGCGACAGGGCCTACAATGAGCAGTTCTTC
CSALGDRAYNEQFF
>-|TRBD1|TRBJ2-7|TRBV20-1
TGCAGTGCTAGAGATGGGACAGCTCGCTACGAGCAGTACTTC
CSARDGTARYEQYF
>medium-sized|TRBD2|TRBJ2-3|TRBV4-1
TGCGCCAGCAGCCAAGTTCCGCGGGGGGGGTTAGCTAGCACAGATACGCAGTATTTT
CASSQVPRGGLASTDTQYF
>-|-|TRBJ2-7|TRBV2
TGTGCCAGCAGTGGTAAATACGAGCAGTACTTC
CASSGKYEQYF
>-|-|TRBJ2-1|TRBV11-2
TGTGCCAGCAGCTTTAGCATCTCCTACAATGAGCAGTTCTTC
CASSFSISYNEQFF
>few|-|TRBJ2-7|TRBV7-9
TGTGCCAGCAGCTCCACTCCAACATCCTACGAGCAGTACTTC
CASSSTPTSYEQYF